Many counts were recorded for the clone carrying this T cell receptor beta chain. This entry comes from a study of spatial heterogeneity in lung cancer. Study context: Alpha-chain sequences were detected in numbers that were consistently lower than beta-chain sequences.

The library protocol tagged each TCR cDNA with a unique molecular identifier. MiXCR, run by TCRdb on the 5' RACE reads, gives a single entry per CDR3 protein. The sample holds some 11,000 distinct CDR3 sequences, about 6% seen once. The CDR3 contains 16 residues. V shed 0 bases and J 6 bases; nucleotides not matched to a gene: 7. CDR1 and CDR2 from the germline V gene are MNHEY and SVGAGI. Described time point: sample taken at primary tumor resection. No cell sorting; template was whole RNA from tumor, lung tissue or PBMC. The donor population consisted of approximately 79 patients with untreated, early-stage non-small cell lung cancer.

The source was normal lung tissue next to the tumor, collected at surgery. The receptor's source is a male donor with early-stage non-small cell lung cancer. J is TRBJ2-1 and V is TRBV6-5; TRBD2 agrees at 8 bases. In DNA form, the CDR3 reads TGTGCCAGCAGTTACTCAAGAAGTGGGACTAGCAATGAGCAGTTCTTC. As protein: CASSYSRSGTSNEQFF.